This entry concerns a single T cell receptor (beta chain). The template was RNA from unsorted bulk tissue. This non-tumor lung sample came from over 3 cm beyond the tumor edge. A modified ARM-PCR protocol with three rounds of nested PCR amplified TCRbeta. A single record per CDR3 protein comes from TCRdb applying MiXCR to the multiplex PCR reads. The profile shows 60,000 or so distinct CDR3 sequences, about 61% of them singletons. Germline lookup yields CDR1 SQVTM and CDR2 ANQGSEA. The CDR3 spans 15 residues. V lost 6 bases, J lost 0 bases, and 14 bases lay in between. The data belong to a study of tumor and adjacent non-tumor tissue in lung cancer. Study-level background: There were around 11 adenocarcinoma, 2 squamous cell carcinoma and 1 small cell lung cancer cases. Patients were aged roughly 31 to 76, 9 to 10 men and 4 to 6 women, stage I to III.

Specimen: distant non-tumor lung tissue. This clonotype was obtained from a man in his 70s with non-small cell lung cancer. The rearrangement uses TRBV29-1 and TRBJ2-2; a possible D gene is TRBD2 (5 bases). The CDR3 DNA reads TGCAGCGTGAGCCCAGGACTTACGAACACCGGGGAGCTGTTTTTT. Translated, it gives CSVSPGLTNTGELFF.